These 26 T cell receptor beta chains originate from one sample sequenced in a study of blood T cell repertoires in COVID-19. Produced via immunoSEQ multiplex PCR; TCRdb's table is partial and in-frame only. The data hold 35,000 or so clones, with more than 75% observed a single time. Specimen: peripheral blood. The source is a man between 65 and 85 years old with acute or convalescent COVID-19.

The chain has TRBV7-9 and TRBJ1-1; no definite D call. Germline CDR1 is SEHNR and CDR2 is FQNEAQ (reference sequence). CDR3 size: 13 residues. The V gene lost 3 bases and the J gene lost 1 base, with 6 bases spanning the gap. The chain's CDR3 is CASSLTGNTEAFF. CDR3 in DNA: TGTGCCAGCAGCTTGACGGGGAACACTGAAGCTTTCTTT.

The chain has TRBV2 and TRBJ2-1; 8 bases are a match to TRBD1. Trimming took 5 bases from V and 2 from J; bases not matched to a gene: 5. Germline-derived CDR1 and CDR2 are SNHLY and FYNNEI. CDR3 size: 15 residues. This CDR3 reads CASSQGAGTYNEQFF. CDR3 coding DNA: TGTGCCAGCAGTCAGGGGGCGGGCACCTACAATGAGCAGTTCTTC.

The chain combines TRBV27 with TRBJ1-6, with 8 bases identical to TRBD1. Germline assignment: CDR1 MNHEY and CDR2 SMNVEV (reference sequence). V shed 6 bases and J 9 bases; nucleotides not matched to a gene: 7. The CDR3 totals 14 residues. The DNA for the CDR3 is TGTGCCAGCAGGGCGACAGGGGAGGGTTCACCCCTCCACTTT. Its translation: CASRATGEGSPLHF.

The CDR3: CASSLTSLDTQYF. DNA for the CDR3: TGTGCCAGCAGTCTTACTAGCCTGGATACGCAGTATTTT. The chain combines TRBV5-4 with TRBJ2-3; TRBD2 is a possible D gene (6 bases). The CDR3 has 13 amino acids. Trimming shortened V by 5 bases and J by 6 bases, and 13 bases separated the two germline ends. Germline CDR1 SGHNT, CDR2 YYREEE (reference sequence).

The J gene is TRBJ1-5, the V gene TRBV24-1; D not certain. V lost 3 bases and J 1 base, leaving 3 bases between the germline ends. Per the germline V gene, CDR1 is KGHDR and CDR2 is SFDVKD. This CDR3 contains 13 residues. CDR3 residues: CATSDQSNQPQHF. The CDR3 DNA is TGTGCCACCAGTGATCAAAGCAATCAGCCCCAGCATTTT.

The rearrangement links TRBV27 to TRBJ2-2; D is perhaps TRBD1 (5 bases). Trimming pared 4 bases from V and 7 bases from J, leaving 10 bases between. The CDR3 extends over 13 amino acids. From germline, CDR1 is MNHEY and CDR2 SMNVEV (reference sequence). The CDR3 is CASSSGQYGELFF. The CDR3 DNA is TGTGCCAGCAGTTCAGGGCAGTACGGGGAGCTGTTTTTT.

The chain's CDR3 is CAWRLGPGETQYF. Here the CDR3 DNA reads TGTGCCTGGAGACTTGGGCCAGGAGAGACCCAGTACTTC. V usage is TRBV30 and J usage is TRBJ2-5; D gene uncertain. The V end was cut by 3 bases, the J end by 4 bases, with 12 bases between. The CDR3 loop spans 13 amino acids. In germline, CDR1 is GTSNPN, CDR2 SVGIG (reference sequence).

CDR3 protein: CASSLRDSSYNEQFF. The CDR3 nucleotides read TGTGCCAGCAGCTTACGCGACAGCTCCTACAATGAGCAGTTCTTC. The chain links TRBV9 to TRBJ2-1, with D tentatively TRBD1 (5 bases). Germline V CDR1 and CDR2: SGDLS, YYNGEE. V lost 4 bases and J lost 0, with 11 bases in between. CDR3 size: 15 residues. Drawing the rest from reference TRBV9 and TRBJ2-1, the complete variable domain is DSGVTQTPKHLITATGQRVTLRCSPRSGDLSVYWYQQSLDQGLQFLIQYYNGEERAKGNILERFSAQQFPDLHSELNLSSLELGDSALYFCASSLRDSSYNEQFFGPGTRLTVL.

The CDR3 region has the DNA TGTGCCAGCAGCTCCACGGGACGCGGGAGCTCCTACGAGCAGTACTTC. Its protein product is CASSSTGRGSSYEQYF. This chain connects TRBV7-3 to TRBJ2-7, with 7 bases that match TRBD2. The ends lost 4 bases at V and 0 bases at J; junction bases unmatched: 9. Per germline, CDR1 SGHTA and CDR2 FQGTGA. The CDR3 runs 16 residues. The entire variable domain, with the rest obtained from reference TRBV7-3 and TRBJ2-7, is as follows: GAGVSQTPSNKVTEKGKYVELRCDPISGHTALYWYRQSLGQGPEFLIYFQGTGAADDSGLPNDRFFAVRPEGSVSTLKIQRTERGDSAVYLCASSSTGRGSSYEQYFGPGTRLTVT.

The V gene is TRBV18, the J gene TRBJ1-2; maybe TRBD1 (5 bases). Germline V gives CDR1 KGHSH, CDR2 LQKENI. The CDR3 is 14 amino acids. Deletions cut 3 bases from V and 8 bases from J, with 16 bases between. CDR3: CASSPRWGGSGYTF. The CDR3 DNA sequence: TGTGCCAGCTCACCGAGGTGGGGGGGGAGCGGCTACACCTTC. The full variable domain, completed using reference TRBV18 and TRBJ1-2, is NAGVMQNPRHLVRRRGQEARLRCSPMKGHSHVYWYRQLPEEGLKFMVYLQKENIIDESGMPKERFSAEFPKEGPSILRIQQVVRGDSAAYFCASSPRWGGSGYTFGSGTRLTVV.

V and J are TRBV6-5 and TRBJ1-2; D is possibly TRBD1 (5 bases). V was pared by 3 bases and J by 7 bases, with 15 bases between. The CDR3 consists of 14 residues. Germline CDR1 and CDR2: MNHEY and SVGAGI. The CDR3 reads CASSYGGRAIGYTF. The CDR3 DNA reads TGTGCCAGCAGTTATGGTGGCAGGGCTATTGGCTACACCTTC.

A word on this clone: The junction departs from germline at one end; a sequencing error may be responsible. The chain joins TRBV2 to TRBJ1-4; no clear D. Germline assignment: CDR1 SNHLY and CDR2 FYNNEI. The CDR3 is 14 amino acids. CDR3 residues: CASREDMGGEKLFF. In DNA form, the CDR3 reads TGTGCCAGCAGGGAAGACATGGGAGGGGAAAAACTGTTTTTT.

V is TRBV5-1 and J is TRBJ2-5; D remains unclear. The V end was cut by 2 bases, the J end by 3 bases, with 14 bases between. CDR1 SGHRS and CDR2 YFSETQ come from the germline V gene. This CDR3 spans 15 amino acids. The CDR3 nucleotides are TGCGCCAGCAGCTTCGACATGTCTGGCGAAGAGACCCAGTACTTC. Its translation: CASSFDMSGEETQYF.

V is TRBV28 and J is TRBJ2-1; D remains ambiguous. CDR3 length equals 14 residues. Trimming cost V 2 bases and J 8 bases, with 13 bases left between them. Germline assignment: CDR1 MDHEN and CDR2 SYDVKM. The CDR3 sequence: CASSLPRSSHEQFF. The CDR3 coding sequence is TGTGCCAGCAGTTTACCGAGGAGTAGCCATGAGCAGTTCTTC.

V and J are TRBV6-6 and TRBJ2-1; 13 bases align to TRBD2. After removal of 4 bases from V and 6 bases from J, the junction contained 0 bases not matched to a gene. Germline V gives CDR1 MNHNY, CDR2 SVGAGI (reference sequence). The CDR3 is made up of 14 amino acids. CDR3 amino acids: CASSWTSGSNEQFF. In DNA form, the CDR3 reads TGTGCCAGCAGTTGGACTAGCGGGAGCAATGAGCAGTTCTTC.

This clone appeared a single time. CDR3: CASSPAGGQGGYTF. Here the CDR3 DNA reads TGTGCCAGCAGCCCCGCGGGGGGGCAGGGGGGCTACACCTTC. The rearrangement uses TRBV7-3 and TRBJ1-2; a weak D match, TRBD1 (6 bases). Germline CDR1 is SGHTA and CDR2 is FQGTGA. The CDR3 loop spans 14 amino acids. The ends were cut back, 5 bases at V and 8 bases at J, with 18 bases in the middle.

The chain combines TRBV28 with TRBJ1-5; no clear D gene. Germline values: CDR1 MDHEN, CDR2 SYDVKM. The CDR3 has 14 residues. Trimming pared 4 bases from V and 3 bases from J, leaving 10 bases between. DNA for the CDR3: TGTGCCAGCAGTTCCGGGATCCTCAATCAGCCCCAGCATTTT. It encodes CASSSGILNQPQHF.

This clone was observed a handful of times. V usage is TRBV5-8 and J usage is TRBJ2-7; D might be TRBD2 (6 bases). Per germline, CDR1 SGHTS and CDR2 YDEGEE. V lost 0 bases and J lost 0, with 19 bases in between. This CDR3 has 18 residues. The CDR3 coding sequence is TGTGCCAGCAGCTTGGTGTCTAGCGCTCAACCGTACTCCTACGAGCAGTACTTC. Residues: CASSLVSSAQPYSYEQYF.

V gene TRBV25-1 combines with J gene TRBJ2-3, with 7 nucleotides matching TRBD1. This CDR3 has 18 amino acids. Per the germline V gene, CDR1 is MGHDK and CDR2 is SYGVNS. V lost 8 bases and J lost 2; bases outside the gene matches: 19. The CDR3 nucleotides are TGTGCCAGCTCTCGAATTTCAGGGGGAGCCCTCTCCACAGATACGCAGTATTTT. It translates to CASSRISGGALSTDTQYF.

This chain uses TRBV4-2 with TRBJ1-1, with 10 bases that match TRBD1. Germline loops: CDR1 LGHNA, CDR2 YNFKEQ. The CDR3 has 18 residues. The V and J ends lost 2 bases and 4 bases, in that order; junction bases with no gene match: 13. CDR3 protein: CASSQMTGGNFVGTEAFF. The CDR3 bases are TGTGCCAGCAGCCAAATGACAGGGGGCAACTTCGTCGGCACTGAAGCTTTCTTT.

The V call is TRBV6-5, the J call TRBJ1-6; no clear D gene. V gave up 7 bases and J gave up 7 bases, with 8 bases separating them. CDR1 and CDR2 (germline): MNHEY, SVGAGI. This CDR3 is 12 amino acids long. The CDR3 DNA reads TGTGCCAGCAAAATAGTCAATTCACCCCTCCACTTT. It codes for CASKIVNSPLHF.

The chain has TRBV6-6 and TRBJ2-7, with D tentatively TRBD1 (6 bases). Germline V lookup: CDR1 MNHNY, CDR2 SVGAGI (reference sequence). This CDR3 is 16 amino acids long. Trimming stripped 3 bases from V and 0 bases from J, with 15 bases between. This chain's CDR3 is CASSYNSGGLSYEQYF. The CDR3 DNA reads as TGTGCCAGCAGTTATAACAGTGGGGGCCTCTCCTACGAGCAGTACTTC.

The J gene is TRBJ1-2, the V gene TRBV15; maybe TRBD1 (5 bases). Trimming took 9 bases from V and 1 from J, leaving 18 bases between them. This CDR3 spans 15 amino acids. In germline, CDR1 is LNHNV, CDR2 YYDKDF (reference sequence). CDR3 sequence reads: CATSSGDWGNYGYTF. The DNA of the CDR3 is TGTGCCACTTCGTCCGGGGACTGGGGTAACTATGGCTACACCTTC. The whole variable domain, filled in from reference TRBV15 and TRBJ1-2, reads DAMVIQNPRYQVTQFGKPVTLSCSQTLNHNVMYWYQQKSSQAPKLLFHYYDKDFNNEADTPDNFQSRRPNTSFCFLDIRSPGLGDTAMYLCATSSGDWGNYGYTFGSGTRLTVV.

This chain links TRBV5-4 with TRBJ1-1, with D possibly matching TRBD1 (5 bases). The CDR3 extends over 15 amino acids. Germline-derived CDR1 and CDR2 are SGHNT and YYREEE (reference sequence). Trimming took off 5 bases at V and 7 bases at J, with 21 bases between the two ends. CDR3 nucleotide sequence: TGTGCCAGCAGGACCCCGGGGGAAACTGGGGGTGAAGCTTTCTTT. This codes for CASRTPGETGGEAFF. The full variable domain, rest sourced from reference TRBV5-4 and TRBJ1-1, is ETGVTQSPTHLIKTRGQQVTLRCSSQSGHNTVSWYQQALGQGPQFIFQYYREEENGRGNFPPRFSGLQFPNYSSELNVNALELDDSALYLCASRTPGETGGEAFFGQGTRLTVV.

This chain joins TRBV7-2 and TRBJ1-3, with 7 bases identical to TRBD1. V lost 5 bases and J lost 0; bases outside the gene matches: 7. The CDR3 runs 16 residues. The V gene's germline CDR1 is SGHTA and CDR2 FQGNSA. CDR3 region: CASSIPGQSSGNTIYF. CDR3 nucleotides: TGTGCCAGCAGCATACCGGGACAGAGCTCTGGAAACACCATATATTTT.

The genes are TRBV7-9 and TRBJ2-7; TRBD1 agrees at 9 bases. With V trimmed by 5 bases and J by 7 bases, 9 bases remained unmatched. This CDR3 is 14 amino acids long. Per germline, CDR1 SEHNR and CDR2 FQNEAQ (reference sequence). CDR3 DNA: TGTGCCAGCAGCCAAGACAGGGGGTTTGGGGAGCAGTACTTC. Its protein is CASSQDRGFGEQYF.